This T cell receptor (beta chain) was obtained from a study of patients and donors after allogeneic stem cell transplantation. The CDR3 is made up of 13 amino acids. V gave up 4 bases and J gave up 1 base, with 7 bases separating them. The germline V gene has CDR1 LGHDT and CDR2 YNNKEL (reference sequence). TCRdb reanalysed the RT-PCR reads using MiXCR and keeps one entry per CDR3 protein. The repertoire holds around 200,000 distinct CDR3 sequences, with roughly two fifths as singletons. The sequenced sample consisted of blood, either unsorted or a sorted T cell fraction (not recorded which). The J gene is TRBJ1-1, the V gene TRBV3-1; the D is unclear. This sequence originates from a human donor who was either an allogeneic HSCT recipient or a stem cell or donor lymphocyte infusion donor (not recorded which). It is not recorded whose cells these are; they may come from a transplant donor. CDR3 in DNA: TGTGCCAGCAGCCGGGCCCGGAACACTGAAGCTTTCTTT. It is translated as CASSRARNTEAFF.